Given below is one TCR beta chain in context. The antigen it binds to is not known. No much larger clone exists at a distance of one base, and base qualities are not known. The cohort comprised around 700 healthy bone marrow donors. All cohort members were sampled while nominally healthy, although unrecorded immune exposures were likely present. The donor tested CMV seronegative and was one of the 352 seronegative cohort members. Every donor gave a peripheral blood sample, and the peripheral blood mononuclear cells from that sample were used for TCR beta sequencing. Genomic DNA was extracted from the blood cell samples with the Qiagen DNeasy Blood Extraction Kit. CDR1 and CDR2 (SGHNT, YENEEA) derive from the germline V gene. The CDR3 contains 18 residues, cysteine and phenylalanine counted. The entry retains the CDR3 DNA only, 54 bases that are in frame from base 1. V is pared back by 5 bases and J by 1 base, with 21 bases lying between the germline termini.

These data are taken from a study of cytomegalovirus exposure and HLA in healthy donors (dated by TCRdb to 2016 to 2017). Turning to the overall study: An earlier analysis of approximately 600 of the donors reported approximately 270 Gb of sequence data and some 100 million unique TCR beta sequences from 150 million to 200 million T cells. An early release covering roughly 580 HLA-typed donors comprised about 300 gigabases of sequencing data and 65 million to 100 million unique TCR sequences. Of the 300 to 400 genotyped donors, about 80% fell in the genetic ancestry cluster associated with self-reported Caucasian donors. The study was designed to test whether signatures of past pathogen exposure could be identified by cataloging public T cell receptors. The study profiled the T cell repertoires of under 850 subjects by immunosequencing and related them to cytomegalovirus serostatus. In addition to the first cohort of approximately 650 subjects, a separate validation cohort of over 90 different subjects was used. To predict cytomegalovirus infection status, the study brought together high-throughput TCR immunosequencing, statistical association of individual TCRs with disease status, and machine learning. To study patterns of TCR occurrence, a later analysis re-analyzed previously published TCR beta repertoires from more than 550 donors and added high-resolution HLA genotyping. Rather than using new phenotypic data, the later analysis identified candidate immune exposures from TCR beta sequences and from how often those sequences occurred across donors. An earlier analysis of around 580 of the donors used high-throughput TCR beta sequencing to judge whether each TCR beta V gene segment behaved as functional or pseudogenic. Donor age, sex, ethnicity and CMV serostatus were compiled together with the repertoire data. A later genetic analysis took genome-wide SNP genotypes for about 65% of the 666 donors and used that subset as a discovery cohort. All discovery cohort repertoires had been generated on a single sequencing platform. Class I and class II HLA loci were covered by the typing at four-digit resolution. Typing coverage differed by locus: A, B, C, DRB1 and DQB1 were typed in roughly 620-630 donors, DQA1 in 522, DPA1 in approximately 610, and DPB1 in around 490. Because of strong linkage in the cohort, roughly five DR-DQ haplotypes were treated as single units for association and clustering. Among 350 to 400 genotyped donors of the cohort, an average of around 240,000 unique TCR beta nucleotide sequences were sequenced per donor, 15% to 20% of them non-productive. The paper as a whole reports these results and caveats: Several of the top co-occurrence clusters appeared to be linked to parvovirus B19, influenza, CMV and Epstein-Barr virus, according to a later analysis. Compared with the approximately 670-donor mean, donors in an Asian-associated ancestry cluster had fewer N-insertions in productive TCRs, according to a later genetic analysis. Only TCR beta chains were sequenced in this cohort, and the absence of alpha or paired-chain data limited detectable features. Broadly in line with IMGT annotations, most TCR beta V segments showed up in productive rearrangements about 87% or about 30% of the time in an earlier analysis of several hundred of the donors. Presence/absence analyses assumed roughly uniform sequencing depth across donors, an assumption that may not hold. In a later analysis, around 17,000 TCR beta sequences were associated with specific HLA alleles at a false discovery rate of 0.05. Because some donors lacked HLA typing at each locus, the association tests relied only on the typed subset. Across donors, most TCR sequences were observed very rarely, whereas some public TCRs were present in many individuals. It was suggested by the authors that the approach could potentially be generalized to other disease states and immunological phenotypes. The classifier was reported to diagnose cytomegalovirus status with high specificity and sensitivity in both the original cohort and the validation cohort. Roughly 15 rarely observed V segments, including chromosome 9 orphons, were excluded from the earlier analysis of about 600 of the donors because counts were too low. Correlated functional status among segregating V segments might be attributable to linkage disequilibrium, but an unknown experimental factor could not be ruled out. V-gene and J-gene trimming of TCR beta chains was associated with a missense DCLRE1C variant in a later genetic analysis, and the association was replicated in an independent cohort. Compared with equally common non-associated chains, HLA-associated TCR beta chains in a later analysis were more clonally expanded and had lower generation probabilities. The study listed approximately 150 TCR beta chains as associated with cytomegalovirus. CMV serostatus was the only immune exposure information available for the cohort. A further reported finding was that TCR beta sequences accurately predicted the HLA-A and HLA-B alleles for most subjects in the first cohort. A few of the identified cytomegalovirus-associated TCR beta chains were confirmed in vitro to be specific for cytomegalovirus antigens. In a later analysis, TCR association rates were found to vary across HLA loci, with the most associated TCRs seen for DRB1 alleles and the fewest for HLA-C alleles. According to a later analysis, most CMV-associated TCR beta chains appeared to be HLA-restricted, and the HLA associations seemed to be driven largely by CMV exposure. Strong co-occurrence of HLA alleles, especially DR and DQ, made assigning TCR associations to individual alleles difficult. A cluster of highly shared sequence variants was judged likely to represent a technical artifact of the sequencing pipeline. The 87-base-pair reads could not distinguish some IMGT-functional V segments, including TRBV6-2 and TRBV6-3, so those segments were excluded.

The protocol used for the library was the immunoSEQ multiplex PCR assay. The multiplex PCR relied on a mix of 60 forward primers for TCR Vbeta segments and 13 reverse primers for TCR Jbeta segments. The CDR3 region of rearranged TCR beta genes was amplified from genomic DNA with a multiplex PCR assay. The Illumina HiSeq System was used to sequence the amplified TCR beta libraries as 87-base-pair reads. As for the authors' bioinformatics: A later analysis counted approximately 76 million unique TCR beta chains across the 670 or so repertoires, and approximately 11 million of these chains were shared by at least two donors. A nearest-neighbor algorithm error-corrected the raw reads and collapsed the reads into unique sequences, merging closely related sequences to remove PCR and sequencing errors. To assign V, D and J gene segments, CDR3 sequences were aligned to IMGT reference sequences. Each retained sequence needed at least a six-nucleotide match to both a V gene segment and a J gene segment. Rearrangements were classified as productive when the CDR3 lacked stop codons and remained in frame with V and J, and all other rearrangements were classified as non-productive. Following IMGT convention, CDR3 was defined as the stretch from the second conserved V-encoded cysteine to the conserved J-encoded phenylalanine. Sequences without an unambiguous match to a single V gene segment were excluded from the earlier analysis of about 600 of the donors. An earlier analysis of under 750 of the donors called V segments functional above 56.7% productive rearrangements and segregating when the between-donor standard deviation exceeded 5%. A statistical classification framework was built to diagnose cytomegalovirus status from the catalog of TCR beta chain sequences. A later analysis assigned V and J genes by comparing TCR nucleotide sequences with IMGT/GENE-DB human TR gene sequences. The TCRdist pipeline was used in a later analysis to assign CDR3 sequences and most-parsimonious VDJ recombination scenarios. In a later analysis, each TCR beta chain was defined by its CDR3 amino acid sequence together with its V-gene family, and reads without a unique V-gene family were excluded. To address suspected cross-contamination and a sequencing artifact, a later analysis removed a few hundred highly shared, low-generation-probability nucleotide sequences. For each public chain, a later analysis derived a clonal expansion index from normalized ranks of inferred template counts within each repertoire. A later analysis computed generation probabilities with a VDJ recombination model fitted to out-of-frame rearrangements, and checked the results against IGoR. Hypergeometric tests were used in a later analysis to score TCR-TCR, TCR-HLA and TCR-CMV co-occurrence, with a repertoire-size bias correction applied to the TCR pairs. To estimate false discovery rates, a later analysis permuted the HLA or CMV assignments 20 times. In a later analysis, co-occurring TCRs were grouped using DBSCAN, and TCRdist sequence similarity was added for clustering within HLA-allele-positive subsets. Repertoires with fewer than 30,000 or more than 120,000 public chains were left out of co-occurrence clustering, as were five repertoires with anomalous nucleotide sharing. TCRdb limited this immuneACCESS table to in-frame rearrangements with V and J called. A share of clones is missing; checked studies link under half to unresolved V genes, and the rest is unexplained. Clone size and the V and J calls come from that table; the DNA yielded D and trimming. Here the sample has around 250,000 clones; around 90% occur a single time. The leading ten clones occupy about 1.5% of the sample.

Material: PBMCs. The rearranged segments are TRBV11-3 and TRBJ2-1; possibly the D gene is TRBD2, per 6 matching bases. This TCR derives from a girl aged 2 to 10 in good health and CMV-seronegative. DNA sequence: TGTGCCAGCAGCCCAGCCTTTGGGAGGAATTGGTCCTACAATGAGCAGTTCTTC. This yields the protein CASSPAFGRNWSYNEQFF.